What follows are 14 T cell receptor beta chains derived from one specimen sequenced in a study of T cells after yellow fever vaccination. TCRdb used MiXCR to reprocess the 5' RACE reads, holding one entry per CDR3 protein. The sample records some 300,000 distinct CDR3 sequences, 3.6% being singletons. Sequencing used PBMCs, obtained on the day of the yellow fever booster vaccination. The source of these receptors is a man between 18 and 35 years old who received the YFV17D yellow fever vaccine.

This clonotype was observed at least ten times. V usage is TRBV10-3 and J usage is TRBJ2-2; 8 bases agree with TRBD2. This CDR3 has 14 residues. Germline assignment: CDR1 ENHRY and CDR2 SYGVKD. Trimming took 7 bases from V and 3 from J; bases not matched to a gene: 4. The CDR3 here is CAITGGVDTGELFF. The DNA of the CDR3 is TGTGCCATCACCGGGGGGGTTGACACCGGGGAGCTGTTTTTT.

The chain joins TRBV6-2 or TRBV6-3 to TRBJ2-5; possibly TRBD2 for D (5 bases). This CDR3 comprises 13 residues. The germline CDR1 and CDR2 sequences are MNHEY and SVGEGT. V was trimmed by 2 bases and J by 7 bases, leaving 11 bases between them. The CDR3 DNA reads as TGTGCCAGCAGTTACGACTACCCTAGGACCCAGTACTTC. It yields the protein CASSYDYPRTQYF.

This clonotype has just a few counts. The rearrangement joins TRBV4-2 to TRBJ2-1; either TRBD1 or TRBD2 may fit D (5 bases each). Germline values: CDR1 LGHNA, CDR2 YNFKEQ. The CDR3 has 12 residues. V lost 0 bases and J lost 12, with 9 bases in between. The CDR3: CASSQEGTWQFF. The CDR3 DNA reads as TGTGCCAGCAGCCAAGAGGGGACCTGGCAGTTCTTC.

A few counts support this clonotype. The chain is built from TRBV18 and TRBJ2-5; D is unresolved. In germline, CDR1 is KGHSH, CDR2 LQKENI. The length of the CDR3 is 12 residues. Trimming removed 1 base at V and 5 bases at J, with 5 bases between. The CDR3 DNA follows: TGTGCCAGCTCACCACTCGTCGAGACCCAGTACTTC. Amino acids: CASSPLVETQYF.

The V gene is TRBV9, the J gene TRBJ2-7; 8 nucleotides align to TRBD1. Losses at the gene ends were 4 bases for V and 7 bases for J; bases not matched to a gene: 13. The CDR3 spans 15 residues. The germline CDR1 and CDR2 sequences are SGDLS and YYNGEE. This CDR3 is CASSSRSGGSKEQYF. The DNA for the CDR3 is TGTGCCAGCAGCTCCCGGTCAGGGGGCTCGAAGGAGCAGTACTTC.

V and J are TRBV12-3 or TRBV12-4 and TRBJ1-3; D uncertain. The CDR3 is 10 amino acids. Between the trimmed V and J ends, which lost 8 bases and 6 bases, there was a span of 5 bases. The DNA of the CDR3 is TGTGCCAGCGGGGAAAACACCATATATTTT. It specifies CASGENTIYF.

Ten or more counts support this clonotype. The chain carries TRBV7-2 and TRBJ2-1; D tentatively reads TRBD1 or TRBD2 (5 bases each). The V gene lost 5 bases and the J gene lost 1 base, with 9 bases spanning the gap. The CDR3 consists of 14 residues. Germline V gene data show CDR1 as SGHTA and CDR2 as FQGNSA. The CDR3 here is CASSPGPSYNEQFF. Here the CDR3 DNA reads TGTGCCAGCAGCCCGGGACCATCCTACAATGAGCAGTTCTTC.

This clonotype was recorded at least ten times. This chain uses TRBV29-1 with TRBJ1-5; D may be TRBD1 (6 bases). The V end lost 6 bases, the J end lost 4 bases, and 16 bases lay between the germline ends. The CDR3 has 14 residues. Germline CDR1 is SQVTM and CDR2 is ANQGSEA. CDR3 sequence (DNA): TGCAGCGTAGCCGGAACAGGGAAGAATCAGCCCCAGCATTTT. Its translation: CSVAGTGKNQPQHF.

This clonotype was seen only a few times. The chain couples TRBV7-3 to TRBJ2-1, with 9 bases lining up with TRBD1. This CDR3 spans 15 amino acids. V dropped 1 base and J dropped 9; count of bases not matched to a gene: 7. Per germline, CDR1 SGHTA and CDR2 FQGTGA. As DNA, the CDR3 is TGTGCCAGCAGCTTAAAGCTAGCGGACAGGGGTGAGCAGTTCTTC. Its translation: CASSLKLADRGEQFF.

CDR3 DNA: TGCGCCAGCAGCCAAGATTTAGCGGGTTCAGCAGGGACAGATACGCAGTATTTT. It translates to CASSQDLAGSAGTDTQYF. This chain connects TRBV4-1 to TRBJ2-3; TRBD2 matches at 7 bases. J lost 3 bases, V lost 0 bases, and 12 bases had no gene match. In germline, CDR1 is MGHRA, CDR2 YSYEKL. The CDR3 extends over 18 amino acids.

This clonotype was recorded many times. This chain joins TRBV5-5 and TRBJ2-3; 11 positions agree with TRBD1. V lost 4 bases, J lost 3 bases, and 7 bases stayed unmatched. Germline V gene data show CDR1 as SGHKS and CDR2 as YYEKEE (reference sequence). This CDR3 contains 16 residues. The CDR3: CASSGEGTGGTDTQYF. The DNA of the CDR3 is TGTGCCAGCAGCGGGGAGGGGACAGGGGGGACAGATACGCAGTATTTT.

This clonotype was counted many times. V is TRBV3-1 and J is TRBJ2-1; TRBD2 is a possible D gene (5 bases). Germline CDR1 and CDR2: LGHDT and YNNKEL (reference sequence). Trimming took 2 bases from V and 9 from J, leaving 8 bases between them. The CDR3 is 12 amino acids. In DNA form, the CDR3 reads TGTGCCAGCAGCCAAATGGCGGGTGAGCAGTTCTTC. Its protein is CASSQMAGEQFF.

This clonotype was counted at least ten times. The chain links TRBV5-1 to TRBJ2-1; the D is unclear. This CDR3 is 14 amino acids long. The germline V gene has CDR1 SGHRS and CDR2 YFSETQ. The ends were cut back, 4 bases at V and 0 bases at J, with 8 bases in the middle. The CDR3 loop is CASSLVPSYNEQFF. The CDR3 DNA reads TGCGCCAGCAGCCTCGTCCCCTCCTACAATGAGCAGTTCTTC.

The chain has TRBV6-5 and TRBJ2-1, with 7 bases aligning to TRBD1. Germline V gene sequence: CDR1 MNHEY, CDR2 SVGAGI. After removal of 5 bases from V and 2 bases from J, the junction contained 6 bases not matched to a gene. The CDR3 runs 15 residues. Here the CDR3 DNA reads TGTGCCAGCAGTCCGACAGGGAACACCTACAATGAGCAGTTCTTC. Protein product: CASSPTGNTYNEQFF.